A single T cell receptor (beta chain) is shown here with its context. This sample is drawn from a study of shared clonotypes between healthy human individuals. Produced via immunoSEQ multiplex PCR; TCRdb's table is partial and in-frame only. The sample holds millions of clones; 85% to 95% are singletons and the top ten take roughly 0.13%. The CDR3 sequence is 15 residues long. Germline values: CDR1 SGHRS, CDR2 YFSETQ. Unmatched junction bases numbered 6, after V lost 5 bases and J lost 3 bases. Researchers partitioned CD4+ cells into CD45RA+ naive and CD45RA-negative memory subsets. The chain combines TRBV5-1 with TRBJ1-3; 9 nucleotides align to TRBD1. The sequence came from a man between 18 and 29 years old in good health. The sample was naive CD4+ T cells sorted from blood. The subset: CD45RA+ positively selected. The CDR3 nucleotides read TGCGCCAGCAGTTCAGGGACAGGGAATGGAAACACCATATATTTT. Protein sequence: CASSSGTGNGNTIYF.